The clone carrying this T cell receptor beta chain was counted ten times or more. V was pared by 5 bases and J by 7 bases, with 20 bases between. Germline V CDR1 and CDR2: SGHNT, YENEEA. The length of the CDR3 is 15 residues. This entry belongs to a study of Graves' ophthalmopathy and Graves' hyperthyroidism. As the template, RNA transcripts were used to amplify TCR beta CDR3 regions. The workflow started with a first-round RT-PCR run with HTBI primers and then moved on to a second-round multiplex PCR. TCRdb independently ran MiXCR on the multiplex PCR reads; one entry per CDR3 protein. This sample carries over 450,000 distinct CDR3 sequences, approximately 14% of them seen once, and the ten largest clones take over 8%.

Sequenced material: blood. The V gene is TRBV11-3, the J gene TRBJ1-2; tentative D call: TRBD1 (6 bases). The sequence came from a woman aged 25 to 45 with Graves' ophthalmopathy. Here the CDR3 DNA reads TGTGCCAGCAGCCCCTCGGGAGGGGGGGGATTTGGCTACACCTTC. This encodes CASSPSGGGGFGYTF.